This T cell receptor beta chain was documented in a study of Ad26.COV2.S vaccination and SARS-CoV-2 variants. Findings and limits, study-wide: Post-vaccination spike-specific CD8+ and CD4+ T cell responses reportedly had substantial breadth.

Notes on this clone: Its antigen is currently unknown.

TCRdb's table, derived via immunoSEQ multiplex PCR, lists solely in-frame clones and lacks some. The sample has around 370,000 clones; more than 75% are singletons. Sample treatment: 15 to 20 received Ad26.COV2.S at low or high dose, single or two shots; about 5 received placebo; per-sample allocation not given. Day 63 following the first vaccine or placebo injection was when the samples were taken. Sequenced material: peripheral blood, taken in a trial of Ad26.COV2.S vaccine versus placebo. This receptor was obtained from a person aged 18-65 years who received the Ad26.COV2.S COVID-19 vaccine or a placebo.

CDR3 in amino acids: CARIARDQQYF. CDR3 DNA sequence: TGTGCCAGGATTGCCAGAGACCAGCAGTACTTC. The chain is built from TRBV30 and TRBJ2-7; no firm D call. V lost 8 bases to trimming and J lost 8 bases, with 16 bases between them. The CDR3 totals 11 residues. Germline CDR1 GTSNPN, CDR2 SVGIG (reference sequence).